The entry below describes one TCR beta chain. Its target is not known. Trimming removed 5 bases from V and 7 bases from J, with 19 bases in between. Germline V gene data show CDR1 as SGHKS and CDR2 as YYEKEE (reference sequence). CDR3 length equals 14 residues. TCRdb used MiXCR to reprocess the RT-PCR reads, holding one entry per CDR3 protein. The sample gives hundreds of thousands of distinct CDR3 sequences, 9% to 15% of which show up once; 7.5% to 10% is in the top ten. This specimen comes from a study of response to subunit inactivated influenza vaccine. Study-wide findings and caveats: Few additional T cells are recruited per seasonal influenza vaccination, authors suggested.

The sequences come from non-naive T cells sorted from PBMCs, collected 14 to 15 days before vaccination. The chain joins TRBV5-5 to TRBJ2-7; D may be TRBD1 or TRBD2 (5 bases each). The TCR originated in a man aged 45-60 years who received an inactivated influenza vaccine. This chain's CDR3 is CASRRSPGASEQYF. The CDR3 nucleotides are TGTGCCAGCAGACGGAGCCCCGGGGCTTCGGAGCAGTACTTC. Complete variable domain (other parts from reference TRBV5-5 and TRBJ2-7): DAGVTQSPTHLIKTRGQQVTLRCSPISGHKSVSWYQQVLGQGPQFIFQYYEKEERGRGNFPDRFSARQFPNYSSELNVNALLLGDSALYLCASRRSPGASEQYFGPGTRLTVT.